This is a list of T cell receptor beta chains from one sample in a study of blood T cell repertoires in COVID-19. Some clones are missing from TCRdb's copy, which holds only in-frame ones; the method was immunoSEQ multiplex PCR. The sample records about 160,000 clones, roughly 80% being singletons. The sequenced sample consisted of PBMCs or T cells enriched from blood (not recorded which). Receptor source: a man in his fifties or sixties who had recovered from COVID-19. Both conserved end residues are part of each CDR3. Fields, in order: D gene, CDR3 length, clone size, V gene, J gene, CDR3 DNA, CDR3 protein. A D gene is named only where the DNA matches it firmly. Clone size is stated in some rows and not others, as once, few, many or a class when expanded.

>TRBD2|15|-|TRBV7-3|TRBJ2-3
TGTGCCAGCAGCACTACCCTAGCGGGGATGGATACGCAGTATTTT
CASSTTLAGMDTQYF
>TRBD1|14|-|TRBV5-1|TRBJ1-2
TGCGCCAGCAGTGGCGGACAGGGGTTAAATGGCTACACCTTC
CASSGGQGLNGYTF
>-|13|-|TRBV2|TRBJ2-3
TGTGCCAGCAGGCAAACTAGCACAGATACGCAGTATTTT
CASRQTSTDTQYF
>-|16|-|TRBV4-1|TRBJ1-4
TGCGCCAGCAGCCAAGCCCAGGGGTTCACTAATGAAAAACTGTTTTTT
CASSQAQGFTNEKLFF
>-|12|-|TRBV19|TRBJ1-5
TGTGCCAGTGGTAGTCGGTATCAGCCCCAGCATTTT
CASGSRYQPQHF
>-|16|-|TRBV25-1|TRBJ2-5
TGTGCCAGCAGTGAATTAGGGGGGGTGACCGTGGGTGCCCAGTACTTC
CASSELGGVTVGAQYF
>TRBD1|14|-|TRBV4-2|TRBJ1-2
TGTGCCAGCAGCCAAGCTGGACAGGGAGAGGGCTACACCTTC
CASSQAGQGEGYTF
>TRBD1|15|-|TRBV7-2|TRBJ1-2
TGTGCCAGCAGCTCAGGGGGGAGAACTAACTATGGCTACACCTTC
CASSSGGRTNYGYTF
>TRBD1|15|-|TRBV5-1|TRBJ2-1
TGCGCCACTCAAACCGGGACAGGGTCCTACAATGAGCAGTTCTTC
CATQTGTGSYNEQFF
>-|15|-|TRBV7-2|TRBJ2-7
TGTGCCAGCAGCTTAGACTCGACTCGTACCTACGAGCAGTACTTC
CASSLDSTRTYEQYF
>-|14|-|TRBV7-3|TRBJ2-2
TGTGCCAGCAGCTTAGCAGCGTACACCGGGGAGCTGTTTTTT
CASSLAAYTGELFF
>TRBD1|14|-|TRBV7-6|TRBJ1-4
TGTGCCAGCAGCCAGGGACAGGGGAATGAAAAACTGTTTTTT
CASSQGQGNEKLFF
>-|14|-|TRBV7-6|TRBJ2-3
TGTGCCAGCAGCTACCGGACAGCCACAGATACGCAGTATTTT
CASSYRTATDTQYF
>-|12|-|TRBV29-1|TRBJ1-4
TGCAGCGTCCCGGGAGCTAATGAAAAACTGTTTTTT
CSVPGANEKLFF
>TRBD1|15|-|TRBV9|TRBJ1-6
TGTGCCAGCAGCGTAGGGACAGGGTATAATTCACCCCTCCACTTT
CASSVGTGYNSPLHF
>-|19|-|TRBV7-9|TRBJ2-2
TGTGCCAGCAGTATTTTCAATTCGAGGGCGGGACAGAGCACCGGGGAGCTGTTTTTT
CASSIFNSRAGQSTGELFF
>TRBD1|19|-|TRBV5-4|TRBJ1-5
TGTGCCAGCAGCGTGGGGACAGGGTGCATACTGTATAGCAATCAGCCCCAGCATTTT
CASSVGTGCILYSNQPQHF
>TRBD2|17|-|TRBV4-1|TRBJ2-3
TGCGCCAGCAGCCAAGATGGGCGGGGGGGTATCACAGATACGCAGTATTTT
CASSQDGRGGITDTQYF
>TRBD1|15|few|TRBV7-2|TRBJ2-1
TGTGCCAGCAGCCGCCGGACAGGGGGTATCAATGAGCAGTTCTTC
CASSRRTGGINEQFF
>-|12|-|TRBV12-3/TRBV12-4|TRBJ2-1
TGTGCCAGCAGTTTTCAGAATCTTGAGCAGTTCTTC
CASSFQNLEQFF
>TRBD1|14|-|TRBV5-8|TRBJ2-7
TGTGCCAGCAGCTTGGAACAGGGGGCGCGGGAGCAGTACTTC
CASSLEQGAREQYF
>TRBD2|16|-|TRBV11-2|TRBJ2-3
TGTGCCAGCAGCTTAATAGCGGGGGGGGGCACAGATACGCAGTATTTT
CASSLIAGGGTDTQYF
>TRBD1|15|-|TRBV5-1|TRBJ1-1
TGCGCCAGCAGCTTGGACAGGGGGGTGAACACTGAAGCTTTCTTT
CASSLDRGVNTEAFF
>-|16|-|TRBV10-1|TRBJ1-5
TGCGCCAGCAGTGAGCCAGAGGGTGAGGCCAATCAGCCCCAGCATTTT
CASSEPEGEANQPQHF
>-|12|once|TRBV6-5|TRBJ1-1
TGTGCCAGCAGTCCCGTCACAAGTGAAGCTTTCTTT
CASSPVTSEAFF
>-|19|-|TRBV12-2|TRBJ1-5
TGTGCAAGTCGCGCTCTCGGGGACAGGGGTCCCCTTAGCAATCAGCCCCAGCATTTT
CASRALGDRGPLSNQPQHF
>-|15|-|TRBV14|TRBJ1-1
TGTGCCAGCAGCAGGAGCAGAATAGCGAACACTGAAGCTTTCTTT
CASSRSRIANTEAFF
>-|15|-|TRBV19|TRBJ1-5
TGTGCCTCTAAAGGTGGGTTATTGGCAGGTCAGCCCCAGCATTTT
CASKGGLLAGQPQHF
>-|16|-|TRBV3-1/TRBV3-2|TRBJ1-1
TGTGCCAGCAGCCAGCAAAGTACGACAGCGAACACTGAAGCTTTCTTT
CASSQQSTTANTEAFF
>-|14|-|TRBV6-5|TRBJ1-1
TGTGCCAGCAGAAGAGGACAGACGAACACTGAAGCTTTCTTT
CASRRGQTNTEAFF
>TRBD1|16|-|TRBV2|TRBJ1-3
TGTGCCAGCAGTGAAAGGACAGGGGGCCGTGGAAACACCATATATTTT
CASSERTGGRGNTIYF
>-|13|-|TRBV7-3|TRBJ2-1
TGTGCCAGCGGGCAGAGCTCCTACAATGAGCAGTTCTTC
CASGQSSYNEQFF
>TRBD2|17|-|TRBV11-2|TRBJ2-7
TGTGCCAGCAGCTTAGCCCCCCCGGGAGCGGGGGGGATCGAGCAGTACTTC
CASSLAPPGAGGIEQYF
>TRBD1|15|-|TRBV19|TRBJ1-2
TGTGCCAGTAGCCTTAGGGGGACAGGGGCCGCTGGCTACACCTTC
CASSLRGTGAAGYTF
>TRBD1|13|once|TRBV30|TRBJ1-5
TGTGCCTGGAGGTCAGGGGGCGGTCAGCCCCAGCATTTT
CAWRSGGGQPQHF
>-|13|once|TRBV11-3|TRBJ1-1
TGTGCCAGCAGCTCGACAATAAACACTGAAGCTTTCTTT
CASSSTINTEAFF
>TRBD1|15|-|TRBV7-2|TRBJ2-7
TGTGCCAGCAGCTTAGATCGGGCAGGGGGCTACGAGCAGTACTTC
CASSLDRAGGYEQYF
>-|15|once|TRBV27|TRBJ1-6
TGTGCCAGCAGCCTACAGGACTCCTATAATTCACCCCTCCACTTT
CASSLQDSYNSPLHF
>TRBD2|17|-|TRBV4-1|TRBJ2-1
TGCGCCAGCAGCCAATCTCGCCGTGTGGGAGGGGTCAATGAGCAGTTCTTC
CASSQSRRVGGVNEQFF
>TRBD1|15|-|TRBV6-5|TRBJ2-1
TGTGCCAGCAGGTCGGACAGGGGGCCAAACAATGAGCAGTTCTTC
CASRSDRGPNNEQFF
>-|13|few|TRBV12-3/TRBV12-4|TRBJ1-3
TGTGCCAGCAGGCCGTCTACCCTCAACACCATATATTTT
CASRPSTLNTIYF
>-|14|-|TRBV5-1|TRBJ2-1
TGCGCCAGCAGCCTTAGCGGAGCTTACAATGAGCAGTTCTTC
CASSLSGAYNEQFF
>-|15|-|TRBV28|TRBJ1-2
TGTGCCAGCAGTGTGGCCTCGGGGGCTAACTATGGCTACACCTTC
CASSVASGANYGYTF
>-|16|few|TRBV19|TRBJ1-5
TGTGCCAGTAGTGGGCTGGAAGGGGCATACAATCAGCCCCAGCATTTT
CASSGLEGAYNQPQHF
>-|13|-|TRBV10-2|TRBJ2-2
TGCGCCAGTTCCCGGGGGAACACCGGGGAGCTGTTTTTT
CASSRGNTGELFF
>TRBD2|16|once|TRBV3-1/TRBV3-2|TRBJ2-1
TGTGCCAGCAGCCACAGACTAGCGGGGGGTCTCAATGAGCAGTTCTTC
CASSHRLAGGLNEQFF